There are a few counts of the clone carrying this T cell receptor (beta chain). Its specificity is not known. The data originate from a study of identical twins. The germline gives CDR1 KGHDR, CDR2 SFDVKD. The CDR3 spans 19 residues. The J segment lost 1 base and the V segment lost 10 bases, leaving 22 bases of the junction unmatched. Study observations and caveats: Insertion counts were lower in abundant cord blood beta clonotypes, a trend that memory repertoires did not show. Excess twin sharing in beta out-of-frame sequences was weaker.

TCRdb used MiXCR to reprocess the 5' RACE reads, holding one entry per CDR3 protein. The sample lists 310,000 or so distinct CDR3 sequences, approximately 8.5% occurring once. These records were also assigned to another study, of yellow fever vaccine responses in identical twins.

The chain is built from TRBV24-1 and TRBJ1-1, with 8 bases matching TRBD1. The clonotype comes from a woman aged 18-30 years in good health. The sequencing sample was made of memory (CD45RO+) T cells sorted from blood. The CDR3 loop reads CATQKLSGTGGTWNTEAFF. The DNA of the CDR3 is TGTGCCACACAAAAGCTCTCCGGGACAGGTGGTACCTGGAACACTGAAGCTTTCTTT.